Presented here are 19 T cell receptor beta chains from one specimen sequenced in a study of a mutant IDH1 vaccine in newly diagnosed glioma. Libraries were prepared by immunoSEQ multiplex PCR; TCRdb keeps only in-frame clonotypes and omits some of them. The sample contains approximately 76,000 clones, around 90% of which appear only once. The time point was: week 5, during vaccination. Doses of 300 ug of mutant IDH1 20-mer peptide were given with topical imiquimod. Which antigens these TCRs recognize remains unknown. The source was PBMCs, collected from a glioma patient whose treatment included an IDH1 peptide vaccine. Receptors were obtained from a woman between 50 and 59 years old with glioma.

The V and J genes are TRBV29-1 and TRBJ2-3, with 8 bases aligning to TRBD2. The CDR3 consists of 13 residues. Losses at the gene ends were 6 bases for V and 4 bases for J; bases not matched to a gene: 6. Germline V gene sequence: CDR1 SQVTM, CDR2 ANQGSEA. DNA of the CDR3: TGCAGCGTGGACACGGGACTAGCAGATACGCAGTATTTT. Translating gives CSVDTGLADTQYF.

The chain links TRBV11-2 to TRBJ2-3; D is undetermined. The V end was cut by 2 bases, the J end by 7 bases, with 7 bases between. This CDR3 is 12 amino acids long. Germline CDR1 SGHAT, CDR2 FQNNGV. The CDR3 is CASSLNQYTQYF. The CDR3 region has the DNA TGTGCCAGCAGCTTAAATCAGTATACGCAGTATTTT.

This clone was seen a few times. The chain is built from TRBV5-1 and TRBJ1-2; 8 bases are a match to TRBD1. Trimming at V came to 5 bases and at J to 5 bases, leaving 5 bases not matched to a gene. This CDR3 is built from 13 residues. Germline V CDR1 and CDR2: SGHRS, YFSETQ. This CDR3 reads CASSRDRGYGYTF. CDR3 sequence (DNA): TGCGCCAGCAGTCGTGACAGGGGTTATGGCTACACCTTC.

CDR3 DNA sequence: TGTGCCAGCACCCCGGTCTCCGGTGAAAAACTGTTTTTT. Amino acid sequence: CASTPVSGEKLFF. The chain links TRBV6-6 to TRBJ1-4; unclear D gene. Germline CDR1 reads MNHNY; CDR2 reads SVGAGI (reference sequence). Trimming removed 7 bases from V and 7 bases from J, with 13 bases in between. The CDR3 is 13 amino acids.

V and J are TRBV19 and TRBJ2-7; D is tentatively TRBD1 or TRBD2 (5 bases each). V lost 9 bases, J lost 2 bases, and 14 bases lay in between. CDR3 size: 13 residues. Germline loops: CDR1 LNHDA, CDR2 SQIVND (reference sequence). For the CDR3, the DNA is TGTGCCAGCGTGGGGGTGCCCACCTACGAGCAGTACTTC. It encodes CASVGVPTYEQYF.

V gene TRBV9 combines with J gene TRBJ2-1; D assignment may be TRBD1 or TRBD2 (5 bases each). V was trimmed by 7 bases and J by 5 bases, leaving 10 bases between them. The CDR3 has 12 amino acids. Germline V gives CDR1 SGDLS, CDR2 YYNGEE. The CDR3 reads CASGTINNEQFF. CDR3 bases: TGTGCCAGCGGGACCATTAACAATGAGCAGTTCTTC.

The chain carries TRBV27 and TRBJ1-2; tentatively, D is TRBD1 (5 bases). CDR3 length: 15 amino acids. Trimming removed 2 bases at V and 5 bases at J, with 15 bases between. Germline V gene sequence: CDR1 MNHEY, CDR2 SMNVEV (reference sequence). The CDR3 here is CASSLEIGAGYGYTF. CDR3 nucleotides: TGTGCCAGCAGTTTAGAAATAGGGGCGGGATATGGCTACACCTTC.

Here the CDR3 reads CASSLGGTRTDTQYF. The CDR3 bases are TGTGCCAGCAGTTTGGGGGGGACCCGCACAGATACGCAGTATTTT. The chain links TRBV28 to TRBJ2-3, with 7 bases aligning to TRBD2. V was clipped by 3 bases and J by 1 base; unmatched bases: 4. The CDR3 totals 15 residues. Germline V gene lookup returns CDR1 MDHEN and CDR2 SYDVKM.

The chain has TRBV9 and TRBJ1-5; D gene unclear. This CDR3 is built from 13 residues. V was pared by 2 bases and J by 0 bases, with 3 bases between. Germline V gives CDR1 SGDLS, CDR2 YYNGEE. CDR3 loop: CASSVYSNQPQHF. DNA for the CDR3: TGTGCCAGCAGCGTGTATAGCAATCAGCCCCAGCATTTT.

The chain uses TRBV6-1 and TRBJ1-2; D is possibly TRBD1 (6 bases). Germline V lookup: CDR1 MNHNS, CDR2 SASEGT. Trimming pared 2 bases from V and 1 base from J, leaving 14 bases between. The CDR3 spans 16 residues. The CDR3 loop reads CASSELGGNHNYGYTF. The CDR3 bases are TGTGCCAGCAGTGAATTAGGGGGGAATCATAACTATGGCTACACCTTC.

V gene TRBV6-6 combines with J gene TRBJ1-2; D call uncertain. CDR1 and CDR2 (germline): MNHNY, SVGAGI (reference sequence). Trimming removed 7 bases at V and 1 base at J, with 16 bases between. The CDR3 totals 15 residues. The CDR3 bases are TGTGCCAGCATCAGCTTGTCGTGGGGTAACTATGGCTACACCTTC. Protein sequence: CASISLSWGNYGYTF.

The gene calls are TRBV6-4 and TRBJ2-2; D unresolved. V was pared by 2 bases and J by 7 bases, with 5 bases between. Germline assignment: CDR1 MRHNA and CDR2 SNTAGT. The CDR3 loop spans 12 amino acids. The CDR3 DNA reads as TGTGCCAGCAGTGACCGATACGGGGAGCTGTTTTTT. This encodes CASSDRYGELFF.

CDR3 DNA sequence: TGCGCCAGCAGCTCGCAAGGTATCCGCACAGGGGGGGCCACTGAAGCTTTCTTT. Its protein is CASSSQGIRTGGATEAFF. This chain joins TRBV5-1 and TRBJ1-1; 8 positions agree with TRBD1. Germline V gene data show CDR1 as SGHRS and CDR2 as YFSETQ. CDR3 length: 18 amino acids. Unmatched junction bases numbered 17, after V lost 3 bases and J lost 4 bases.

This chain connects TRBV6-5 to TRBJ2-1; D remains unclear. The germline V gene has CDR1 MNHEY and CDR2 SVGAGI. The CDR3 contains 14 residues. V lost 5 bases to trimming and J lost 3 bases, with 11 bases between them. DNA of the CDR3: TGTGCCAGCAGTAAGACGCGCCTCTACAATGAGCAGTTCTTC. Translation: CASSKTRLYNEQFF.

V usage is TRBV5-1 and J usage is TRBJ1-4; the D is unclear. Trimming stripped 0 bases from V and 0 bases from J, with 12 bases between. The CDR3 covers 17 residues. Germline V gene lookup returns CDR1 SGHRS and CDR2 YFSETQ. The CDR3 region has the DNA TGCGCCAGCAGCTTGGGCGTTTACGGAGCAACTAATGAAAAACTGTTTTTT. It yields the protein CASSLGVYGATNEKLFF.

The rearrangement joins TRBV9 to TRBJ1-1; D remains unclear. This CDR3 has 13 amino acids. The germline V gene encodes CDR1 SGDLS and CDR2 YYNGEE. Trimming removed 4 bases at V and 8 bases at J, with 15 bases between. CDR3 sequence: CASSLNSAGEAFF. The CDR3 DNA is TGTGCCAGCAGCCTTAACTCGGCGGGGGAAGCTTTCTTT.

V usage is TRBV30 and J usage is TRBJ1-5; D is undetermined. From germline, CDR1 is GTSNPN and CDR2 SVGIG (reference sequence). The CDR3 length is 15 residues. The V end was cut by 0 bases, the J end by 0 bases, with 9 bases between. CDR3 protein: CAWSVGTASNQPQHF. Written as DNA, the CDR3 is TGTGCCTGGAGTGTAGGAACGGCTAGCAATCAGCCCCAGCATTTT.

The chain uses TRBV10-1 and TRBJ2-2; the D gene could be TRBD1 or TRBD2 (5 bases each). CDR3 length: 14 residues. V gave up 5 bases and J gave up 5 bases, with 12 bases separating them. Germline-derived CDR1 and CDR2 are WNHNN and SYGVQD (reference sequence). The chain's CDR3 is CASSPGSGTGELFF. CDR3 nucleotide sequence: TGCGCCAGCAGTCCAGGGTCGGGAACCGGGGAGCTGTTTTTT.

The J gene is TRBJ1-1, the V gene TRBV7-2; D possibly corresponds to TRBD1 (5 bases). The CDR3 contains 16 residues. Trimming took off 1 base at V and 0 bases at J, with 12 bases between the two ends. Germline lookup yields CDR1 SGHTA and CDR2 FQGNSA. DNA for the CDR3: TGTGCCAGCAGCTTAGACAGACAGCACATGAACACTGAAGCTTTCTTT. It specifies CASSLDRQHMNTEAFF.